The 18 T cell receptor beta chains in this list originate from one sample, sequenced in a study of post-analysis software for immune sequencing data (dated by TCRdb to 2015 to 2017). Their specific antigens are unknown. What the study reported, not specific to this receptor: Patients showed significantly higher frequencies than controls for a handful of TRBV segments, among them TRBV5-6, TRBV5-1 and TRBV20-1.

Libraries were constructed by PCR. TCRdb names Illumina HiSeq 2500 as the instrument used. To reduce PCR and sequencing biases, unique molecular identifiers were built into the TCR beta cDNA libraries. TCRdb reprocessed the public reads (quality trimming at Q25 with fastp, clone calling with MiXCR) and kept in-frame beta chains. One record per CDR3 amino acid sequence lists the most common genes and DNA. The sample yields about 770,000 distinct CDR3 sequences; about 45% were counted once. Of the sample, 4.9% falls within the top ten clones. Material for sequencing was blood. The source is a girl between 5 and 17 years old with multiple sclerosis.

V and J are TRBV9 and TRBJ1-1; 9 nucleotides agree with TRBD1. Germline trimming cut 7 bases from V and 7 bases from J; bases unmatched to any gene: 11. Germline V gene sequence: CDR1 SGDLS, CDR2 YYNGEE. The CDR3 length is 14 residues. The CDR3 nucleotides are TGTGCCAGCGCGACCGGGACAGGGCGTAGTGAAGCTTTCTTT. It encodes CASATGTGRSEAFF.

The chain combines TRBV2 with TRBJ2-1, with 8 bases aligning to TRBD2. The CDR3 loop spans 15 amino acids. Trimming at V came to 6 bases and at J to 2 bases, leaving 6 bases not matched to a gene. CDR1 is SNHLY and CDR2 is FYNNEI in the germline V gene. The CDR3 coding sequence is TGTGCCAGCAGCGAGCGGGAGATGGCCTACAATGAGCAGTTCTTC. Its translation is CASSEREMAYNEQFF.

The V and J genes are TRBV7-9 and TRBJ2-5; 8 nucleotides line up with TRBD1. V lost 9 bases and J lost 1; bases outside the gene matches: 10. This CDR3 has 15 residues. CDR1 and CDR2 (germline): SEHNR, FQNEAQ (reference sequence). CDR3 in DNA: TGTGCCAGTAGCCCGCCGGGACAGGCCCAAGAGACCCAGTACTTC. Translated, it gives CASSPPGQAQETQYF.

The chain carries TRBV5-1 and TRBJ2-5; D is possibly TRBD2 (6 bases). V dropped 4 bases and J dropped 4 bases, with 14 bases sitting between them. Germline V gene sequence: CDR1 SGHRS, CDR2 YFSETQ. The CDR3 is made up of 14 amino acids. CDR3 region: CASSPIGRRETQYF. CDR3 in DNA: TGCGCCAGCAGCCCCATCGGGAGAAGAGAGACCCAGTACTTC.

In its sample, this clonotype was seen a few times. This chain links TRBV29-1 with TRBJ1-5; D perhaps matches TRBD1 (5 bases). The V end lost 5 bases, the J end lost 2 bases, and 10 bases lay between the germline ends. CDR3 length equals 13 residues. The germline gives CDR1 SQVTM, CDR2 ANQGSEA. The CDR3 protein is CSVRVGGNQPQHF. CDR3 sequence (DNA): TGCAGCGTTCGAGTAGGGGGCAATCAGCCCCAGCATTTT.

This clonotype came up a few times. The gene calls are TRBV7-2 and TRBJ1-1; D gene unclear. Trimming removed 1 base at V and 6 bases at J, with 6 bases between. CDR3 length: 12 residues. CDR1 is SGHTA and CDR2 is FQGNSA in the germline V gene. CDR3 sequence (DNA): TGTGCCAGCAGCTTAGATAGGCCTGAAGCTTTCTTT. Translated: CASSLDRPEAFF.

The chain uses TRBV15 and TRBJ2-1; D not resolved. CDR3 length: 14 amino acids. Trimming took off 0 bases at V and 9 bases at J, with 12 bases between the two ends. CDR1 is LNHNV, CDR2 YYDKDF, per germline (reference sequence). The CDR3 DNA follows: TGTGCCACCAGCAGAGATCTCCCGCGAGGTGAGCAGTTCTTC. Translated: CATSRDLPRGEQFF. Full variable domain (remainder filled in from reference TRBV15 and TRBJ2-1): DAMVIQNPRYQVTQFGKPVTLSCSQTLNHNVMYWYQQKSSQAPKLLFHYYDKDFNNEADTPDNFQSRRPNTSFCFLDIRSPGLGDTAMYLCATSRDLPRGEQFFGPGTRLTVL.

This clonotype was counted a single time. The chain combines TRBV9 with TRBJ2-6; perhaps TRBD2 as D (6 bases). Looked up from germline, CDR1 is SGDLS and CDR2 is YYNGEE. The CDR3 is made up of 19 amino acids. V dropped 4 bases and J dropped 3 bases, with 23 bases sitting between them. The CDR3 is CASSPWGTELSGGANVLTF. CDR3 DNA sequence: TGTGCCAGCAGCCCGTGGGGGACTGAGCTTTCCGGTGGGGCCAACGTCCTGACTTTC.

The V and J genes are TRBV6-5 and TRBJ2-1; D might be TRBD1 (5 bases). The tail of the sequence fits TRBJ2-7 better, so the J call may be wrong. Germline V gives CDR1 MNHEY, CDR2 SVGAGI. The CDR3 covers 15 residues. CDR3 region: CASSPSQGWEREQYF. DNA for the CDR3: TGTGCCAGCAGTCCGAGCCAGGGATGGGAACGGGAGCAGTACTTC.

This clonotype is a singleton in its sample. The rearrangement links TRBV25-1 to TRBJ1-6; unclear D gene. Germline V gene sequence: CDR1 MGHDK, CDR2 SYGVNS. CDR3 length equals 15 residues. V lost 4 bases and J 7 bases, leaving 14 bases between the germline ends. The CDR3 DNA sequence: TGTGCCAGCAGTGGACTGTTCGGTGGGAATTCACCCCTCCACTTT. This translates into CASSGLFGGNSPLHF.

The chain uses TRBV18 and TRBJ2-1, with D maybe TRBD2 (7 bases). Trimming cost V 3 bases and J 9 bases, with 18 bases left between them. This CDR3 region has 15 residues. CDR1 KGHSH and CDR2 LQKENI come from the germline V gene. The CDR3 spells CASSPLRGARGEQFF. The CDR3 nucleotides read TGTGCCAGCTCACCGCTTCGGGGGGCGCGGGGTGAGCAGTTCTTC.

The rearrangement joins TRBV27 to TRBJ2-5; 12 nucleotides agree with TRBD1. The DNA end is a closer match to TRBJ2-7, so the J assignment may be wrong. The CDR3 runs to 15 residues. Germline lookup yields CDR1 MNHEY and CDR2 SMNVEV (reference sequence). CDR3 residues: CASRSRGTGGGEQYF. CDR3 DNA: TGTGCCAGCAGATCTAGGGGGACAGGGGGCGGCGAGCAGTACTTC.

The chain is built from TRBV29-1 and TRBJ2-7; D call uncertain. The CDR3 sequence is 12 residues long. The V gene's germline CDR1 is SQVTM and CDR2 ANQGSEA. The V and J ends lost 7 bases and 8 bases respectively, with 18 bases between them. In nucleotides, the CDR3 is TGCAGCGCCAAAAGGGTCGATAGGAAGCAGTACTTC. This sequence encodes CSAKRVDRKQYF.

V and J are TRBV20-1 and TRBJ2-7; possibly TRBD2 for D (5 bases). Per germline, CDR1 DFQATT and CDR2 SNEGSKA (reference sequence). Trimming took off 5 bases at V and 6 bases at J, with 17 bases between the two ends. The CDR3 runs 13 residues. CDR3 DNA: TGCAGTGCTCTTCTTGCGGGCGAGTCCGAGCAGTACTTC. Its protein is CSALLAGESEQYF.

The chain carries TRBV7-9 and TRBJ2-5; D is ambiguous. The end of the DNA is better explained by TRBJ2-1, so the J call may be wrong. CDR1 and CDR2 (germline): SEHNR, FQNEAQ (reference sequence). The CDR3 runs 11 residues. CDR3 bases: TGTGCCAGCAGCTTAGCATTGGGGCAGTTCTTC. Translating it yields CASSLALGQFF.

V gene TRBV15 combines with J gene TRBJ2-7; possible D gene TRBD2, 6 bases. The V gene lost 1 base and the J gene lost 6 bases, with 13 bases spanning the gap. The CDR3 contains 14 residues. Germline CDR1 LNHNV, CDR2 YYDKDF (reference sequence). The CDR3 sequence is CATSRVPGEGEQYF. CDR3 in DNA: TGTGCCACCAGCAGAGTTCCGGGAGAAGGCGAGCAGTACTTC.

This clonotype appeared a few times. CDR3 sequence: CASRSRLAGAKNIQYF. The CDR3 DNA follows: TGTGCCAGCAGGTCCCGACTAGCGGGAGCCAAAAACATTCAGTACTTC. The chain is built from TRBV28 and TRBJ2-4, with 10 bases fitting TRBD2. CDR3 length: 16 amino acids. Trimming removed 6 bases from V and 0 bases from J; junction bases left unmatched: 5. Germline-derived CDR1 and CDR2 are MDHEN and SYDVKM.

This CDR3 reads CSVDRSTDTQYF. The CDR3 DNA sequence: TGCAGCGTTGACAGGAGCACAGATACGCAGTATTTT. V usage is TRBV29-1 and J usage is TRBJ2-3; unclear D gene. This CDR3 comprises 12 residues. Per germline, CDR1 SQVTM and CDR2 ANQGSEA. V lost 3 bases and J lost 0, with 4 bases in between.